Following are 4 T cell receptor beta chains from one sample sequenced in a study of blood T cell repertoires in COVID-19 (TCRdb year 2020). The library was prepared using the immunoSEQ multiplex PCR assay. TCRdb obtained this table from immuneACCESS and retained in-frame rearrangements with V and J assigned. These tables miss some clones; where compared with another copy, unresolved V genes account for less than half of the shortfall, and the remainder is unexplained. This sample has some 74,000 clones in its table, and more than 75% of those were observed once. In total, the top ten clones hold roughly 7% of the sample. Specimen: peripheral blood. The receptors stem from a man between 50 and 59 years old with active COVID-19.

This clone was seen a single time. The V call is TRBV11-3, the J call TRBJ2-2, with 7 bases matching TRBD1. The CDR3 is made up of 16 amino acids. V dropped 5 bases and J dropped 0; count of bases not matched to a gene: 6. Germline V lookup: CDR1 SGHNT, CDR2 YENEEA. CDR3 coding DNA: TGTGCCAGCAGCCTAGGTGGACAGGCGAACACCGGGGAGCTGTTTTTT. Its translation: CASSLGGQANTGELFF.

V and J are TRBV7-9 and TRBJ1-1; TRBD1 matches at 7 bases. Losses at the gene ends were 8 bases for V and 7 bases for J; bases not matched to a gene: 10. Germline V gene lookup returns CDR1 SEHNR and CDR2 FQNEAQ (reference sequence). CDR3 length equals 13 residues. The CDR3 is CASEMWDSYEAFF. The CDR3 DNA sequence: TGTGCCAGCGAAATGTGGGACAGTTATGAAGCTTTCTTT.

CDR3 loop: CAIGKQGEGWETQYF. The CDR3 bases are TGTGCCATCGGGAAACAGGGGGAAGGGTGGGAGACCCAGTACTTC. The rearrangement joins TRBV10-3 to TRBJ2-5, with 8 bases aligning to TRBD1. The junction had 13 bases not matched to a gene; V was cut back by 8 bases and J by 5 bases. There are 15 residues in the CDR3. The germline V gene has CDR1 ENHRY and CDR2 SYGVKD.

The rearrangement joins TRBV24-1 to TRBJ2-1, with 8 bases identical to TRBD2. The V gene's germline CDR1 is KGHDR and CDR2 SFDVKD. The CDR3 is made up of 16 amino acids. V dropped 3 bases and J dropped 4; count of bases not matched to a gene: 7. DNA for the CDR3: TGTGCCACCAGTGATGTGACTAGCGCGTCTTACAATGAGCAGTTCTTC. It codes for CATSDVTSASYNEQFF.